Sequencing of this T cell receptor (beta chain) was carried out in a study of cytomegalovirus exposure and HLA in healthy donors. Only in-frame clones appear in the TCRdb table, and some are missing; sequencing was by immunoSEQ multiplex PCR. The data contain about 170,000 clones, 80% to 90% of them singletons. J gave up 2 bases and V 5 bases, and 4 bases lay outside the gene matches. Germline CDR1 SEHNR, CDR2 FQNEAQ (reference sequence). The CDR3 loop spans 15 amino acids. Sequencing was done on a sample of PBMCs. The TCR sequence derives from a woman between 25 and 40 years old in good health and CMV-seronegative. The chain carries TRBV7-9 and TRBJ2-7, with 12 bases that match TRBD2. The CDR3 sequence is CASSPRTSGTYEQYF. The CDR3 coding sequence is TGTGCCAGCAGCCCGCGGACTAGCGGGACCTACGAGCAGTACTTC.